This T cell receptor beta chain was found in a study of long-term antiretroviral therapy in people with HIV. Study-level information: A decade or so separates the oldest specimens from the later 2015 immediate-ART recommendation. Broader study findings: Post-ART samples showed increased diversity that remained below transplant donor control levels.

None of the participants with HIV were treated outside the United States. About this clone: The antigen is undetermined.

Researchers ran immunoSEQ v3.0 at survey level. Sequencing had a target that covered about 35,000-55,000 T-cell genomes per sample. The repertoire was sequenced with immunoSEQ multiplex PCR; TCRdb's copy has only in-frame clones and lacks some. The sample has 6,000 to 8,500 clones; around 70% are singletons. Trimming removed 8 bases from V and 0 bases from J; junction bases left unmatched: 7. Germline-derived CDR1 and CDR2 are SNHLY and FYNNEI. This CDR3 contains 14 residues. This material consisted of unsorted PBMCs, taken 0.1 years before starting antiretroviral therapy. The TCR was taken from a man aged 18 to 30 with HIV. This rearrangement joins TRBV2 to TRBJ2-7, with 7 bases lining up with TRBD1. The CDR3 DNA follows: TGTGCCAGCGGGGACAGCACATACTCCTACGAGCAGTACGTC. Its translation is CASGDSTYSYEQYV.